One and the same sample provided the 29 T cell receptor beta chains below, sequenced in a study of blood T cell repertoires in COVID-19. Clones were sequenced by immunoSEQ multiplex PCR, and TCRdb holds only the in-frame ones, with some missing. The sample consists of roughly 300,000 clones, about 82% of them appearing once. The sequenced material came from peripheral blood. The receptors here all came from a woman between 50 and 59 years old with acute or convalescent COVID-19.

V is TRBV4-1 and J is TRBJ2-1; 13 bases map to TRBD2. V shed 0 bases and J 7 bases; nucleotides not matched to a gene: 9. CDR3 length: 18 amino acids. Germline CDR1 reads MGHRA; CDR2 reads YSYEKL. This CDR3 is CASSQEALLAGGVNEQFF. The CDR3 DNA follows: TGCGCCAGCAGCCAAGAAGCCCTACTAGCGGGAGGGGTAAATGAGCAGTTCTTC.

This sequence joins TRBV18 and TRBJ2-1; 10 bases match TRBD2. The CDR3 is 15 residues long. Germline V gene sequence: CDR1 KGHSH, CDR2 LQKENI. Trimming took 1 base from V and 8 from J; bases not matched to a gene: 5. The CDR3: CASSPLAGGGDEQFF. CDR3 coding DNA: TGTGCCAGCTCACCACTAGCGGGAGGTGGGGATGAGCAGTTCTTC.

This clone was recorded only once. The chain is built from TRBV4-2 and TRBJ2-1, with D possibly matching TRBD2 (5 bases). Germline lookup yields CDR1 LGHNA and CDR2 YNFKEQ. This CDR3 spans 13 amino acids. V was cut by 7 bases and J by 8 bases, with 15 bases left in between. The CDR3 nucleotides read TGTGCCAGCACCAAAAGCGATAGCGATGAGCAGTTCTTC. This sequence encodes CASTKSDSDEQFF.

The genes are TRBV7-2 and TRBJ2-7, with TRBD1 as a possible D gene (5 bases). The V gene lost 5 bases and the J gene lost 7 bases, with 24 bases spanning the gap. This CDR3 contains 16 residues. Germline CDR1 reads SGHTA; CDR2 reads FQGNSA. This CDR3 reads CASSPLSLSGAREQYF. DNA of the CDR3: TGTGCCAGCAGCCCACTAAGTCTCTCTGGGGCGCGGGAGCAGTACTTC.

The J gene is TRBJ2-3, the V gene TRBV3-1 (or the pseudogene TRBV3-2); 12 bases are a match to TRBD2. The CDR3 totals 14 residues. The V segment lost 4 bases and the J segment 5 bases; nucleotides outside the gene matches: 1. Germline V CDR1 and CDR2: LGHDT, YNNKEL (reference sequence). CDR3: CASSRTSGKDTQYF. CDR3 DNA: TGTGCCAGCAGCCGGACTAGCGGGAAAGATACGCAGTATTTT.

V is TRBV3-1 (or the pseudogene TRBV3-2) and J is TRBJ2-2, with no clear D. The germline V gene has CDR1 LGHDT and CDR2 YNNKEL (reference sequence). The CDR3 runs 13 residues. The ends were cut back, 4 bases at V and 8 bases at J, with 11 bases in the middle. CDR3 bases: TGTGCCAGCAGCCTCATTGAGCTTGGGGAGCTGTTTTTT. Protein sequence: CASSLIELGELFF.

The gene calls are TRBV27 and TRBJ2-3; D is possibly TRBD2 (6 bases). The CDR3 has 16 amino acids. The V and J ends lost 5 bases and 4 bases respectively, with 19 bases between them. Germline V CDR1 and CDR2: MNHEY, SMNVEV (reference sequence). This chain's CDR3 is CASSLGPGRPADTQYF. Written as DNA, the CDR3 is TGTGCCAGCAGTCTGGGGCCAGGGAGGCCTGCAGATACGCAGTATTTT.

The J gene is TRBJ1-1, the V gene TRBV25-1, with TRBD1 identical over 9 bases. This CDR3 comprises 13 residues. The junction had 7 bases not matched to a gene; V was cut back by 10 bases and J by 4 bases. Germline CDR1 is MGHDK and CDR2 is SYGVNS. Here the CDR3 reads CATGQGLFTEAFF. CDR3 nucleotide sequence: TGTGCCACAGGACAGGGGCTTTTCACTGAAGCTTTCTTT.

The V and J genes are TRBV29-1 and TRBJ1-2, with TRBD1 matching over 10 bases. CDR1 and CDR2 from the germline V gene are SQVTM and ANQGSEA. This CDR3 is built from 12 residues. With 3 bases clipped from V and 7 bases from J, the junction kept 2 bases outside the gene matches. The CDR3 nucleotides are TGCAGCGTTGAGGACAGGGGGGGTGGCTACACCTTC. This sequence encodes CSVEDRGGGYTF.

This sequence joins TRBV28 and TRBJ2-3; 12 bases are a match to TRBD2. Unmatched junction bases numbered 6, after V lost 2 bases and J lost 3 bases. Per germline, CDR1 MDHEN and CDR2 SYDVKM. The CDR3 length is 17 residues. The CDR3 sequence: CASSLASGRARTDTQYF. Written as DNA, the CDR3 is TGTGCCAGCAGTTTAGCTAGCGGGAGGGCCCGAACAGATACGCAGTATTTT.

As DNA, the CDR3 is TGTGCCAGCAGTTGGCGGCAGGGGGCTGGCTACACCTTC. Amino acids: CASSWRQGAGYTF. V and J are TRBV6-5 and TRBJ1-2; 8 bases match TRBD1. Germline loops: CDR1 MNHEY, CDR2 SVGAGI. Trimming took 4 bases from V and 7 from J; bases not matched to a gene: 5. There are 13 residues in the CDR3.

The chain uses TRBV4-1 and TRBJ2-7, with D perhaps matching TRBD2 (6 bases). Germline V gene sequence: CDR1 MGHRA, CDR2 YSYEKL. V gave up 1 base and J gave up 7 bases, with 17 bases separating them. The CDR3 length is 15 residues. CDR3 region: CASSQVGTVRVEQYF. In DNA, the CDR3 is TGCGCCAGCAGCCAAGTGGGGACTGTCAGGGTGGAGCAGTACTTC.

This chain uses TRBV7-3 with TRBJ2-3; 9 bases align to TRBD2. Germline V gives CDR1 SGHTA, CDR2 FQGTGA. The CDR3 is 16 amino acids. The V gene end was trimmed by 3 bases and the J gene end by 4 bases; junction bases not matched to a gene: 8. The DNA for the CDR3 is TGTGCCAGCAGCTTTCCCTCAGCGGGAGGTCCAGATACGCAGTATTTT. Translated: CASSFPSAGGPDTQYF.

The V and J genes are TRBV27 and TRBJ2-4, with unresolved D. The CDR3 totals 11 residues. CDR1 is MNHEY and CDR2 is SMNVEV in the germline V gene (reference sequence). Trimming took 3 bases from V and 6 from J, leaving 3 bases between them. The CDR3 spells CASSFRNIQYF. CDR3 bases: TGTGCCAGCAGTTTTCGAAACATTCAGTACTTC.

The chain couples TRBV13 to TRBJ2-7; 12 nucleotides match TRBD1. The CDR3 extends over 14 amino acids. Germline V lookup: CDR1 PRHDT, CDR2 FYEKMQ (reference sequence). The trim removed 5 bases at V and 7 bases at J, leaving 6 bases unmatched. The CDR3 is CASSVRDRGREQYF. The CDR3 DNA reads as TGTGCCAGCAGCGTACGGGACAGGGGGCGAGAGCAGTACTTC.

In regard to this clone: Other nucleotide sequences from this sample produce the same CDR3. This chain joins TRBV27 and TRBJ2-1; 7 nucleotides match TRBD1. The germline V gene encodes CDR1 MNHEY and CDR2 SMNVEV (reference sequence). This CDR3 has 14 residues. V lost 3 bases and J lost 2; bases outside the gene matches: 1. The CDR3 bases are TGTGCCAGCAGTTTGGGACAGCCCTACAATGAGCAGTTCTTC. This codes for CASSLGQPYNEQFF.

This clone was detected a few times. The genes are TRBV6-2 or TRBV6-3 and TRBJ2-5, with TRBD1 as a possible D gene (6 bases). The germline CDR1 and CDR2 sequences are MNHEY and SVGEGT. The CDR3 is 16 amino acids. V lost 0 bases, J lost 5 bases, and 16 bases lay in between. The CDR3 sequence is CASSYSRTARGETQYF. The DNA for the CDR3 is TGTGCCAGCAGTTACTCCCGGACAGCTAGGGGTGAGACCCAGTACTTC.

The genes are TRBV28 and TRBJ1-4; D call uncertain. V shed 6 bases and J shed 7 bases, with 9 bases lying between them. Germline V gene lookup returns CDR1 MDHEN and CDR2 SYDVKM. The CDR3 consists of 12 residues. The CDR3 region is CASSSVGEKLFF. The CDR3 DNA reads as TGTGCCAGCAGCTCCGTCGGTGAAAAACTGTTTTTT.

V and J are TRBV7-9 and TRBJ2-7; TRBD1 is a possible D gene (6 bases). The CDR3 totals 15 residues. V was trimmed by 4 bases and J by 2 bases, leaving 15 bases between them. Germline values: CDR1 SEHNR, CDR2 FQNEAQ (reference sequence). This CDR3 reads CASSSTDRKTYEQYF. In DNA, the CDR3 is TGTGCCAGCAGCTCCACCGACAGGAAAACCTACGAGCAGTACTTC.

The chain has TRBV19 and TRBJ1-5; D is uncertain. Germline lookup yields CDR1 LNHDA and CDR2 SQIVND (reference sequence). CDR3 size: 17 residues. V was clipped by 3 bases and J by 3 bases, with 18 bases between them. The CDR3 DNA reads as TGTGCCAGTAGTATGGTTGATGGACTTCCGACCAATCAGCCCCAGCATTTT. This codes for CASSMVDGLPTNQPQHF.

This sequence joins TRBV13 and TRBJ2-7, with TRBD1 identical over 7 bases. From germline, CDR1 is PRHDT and CDR2 FYEKMQ (reference sequence). The ends lost 0 bases at V and 3 bases at J; junction bases unmatched: 17. The CDR3 runs to 19 residues. CDR3: CASSLGKSLVRDSRYEQYF. In DNA form, the CDR3 reads TGTGCCAGCAGCTTAGGCAAGTCGCTGGTCCGGGACAGCCGCTACGAGCAGTACTTC.

Here the CDR3 reads CASSQDRGGPEQYF. For the CDR3, the DNA is TGCGCCAGCAGCCAAGATAGGGGGGGGCCCGAGCAGTACTTC. The rearrangement joins TRBV4-1 to TRBJ2-7, with D possibly TRBD2 on 7 matching bases. Trimming removed 0 bases at V and 6 bases at J, with 12 bases between. Per the germline V gene, CDR1 is MGHRA and CDR2 is YSYEKL. CDR3 length: 14 residues.

This chain links TRBV27 with TRBJ2-7; D might be TRBD2 (5 bases). The V and J ends lost 5 bases and 3 bases respectively, with 17 bases between them. Looked up from germline, CDR1 is MNHEY and CDR2 is SMNVEV (reference sequence). The CDR3 has 15 amino acids. This CDR3 is CASSTPRGSRYEQYF. CDR3 nucleotide sequence: TGTGCCAGCAGTACCCCGAGAGGGTCCCGCTACGAGCAGTACTTC.

The rearrangement joins TRBV18 to TRBJ2-7; TRBD2 is a possible D gene (5 bases). The CDR3 runs 14 residues. Germline V lookup: CDR1 KGHSH, CDR2 LQKENI. Deletions cut 3 bases from V and 2 bases from J, with 11 bases between. As DNA, the CDR3 is TGTGCCAGCTCACCCCGGAGCGGCCCCTACGAGCAGTACTTC. It is translated as CASSPRSGPYEQYF. Together with reference TRBV18 and TRBJ2-7, the CDR3 gives the full variable domain: NAGVMQNPRHLVRRRGQEARLRCSPMKGHSHVYWYRQLPEEGLKFMVYLQKENIIDESGMPKERFSAEFPKEGPSILRIQQVVRGDSAAYFCASSPRSGPYEQYFGPGTRLTVT.

The chain carries TRBV7-3 and TRBJ2-3; D perhaps matches TRBD2 (5 bases). The V gene lost 5 bases and the J gene lost 4 bases, with 13 bases spanning the gap. The CDR3 is 14 residues long. CDR1 and CDR2 from the germline V gene are SGHTA and FQGTGA. The CDR3 spells CASSQSLDSDTQYF. CDR3 DNA: TGTGCCAGCAGCCAGTCACTAGACTCAGATACGCAGTATTTT.

This rearrangement joins TRBV11-1 to TRBJ2-1; D is possibly TRBD2 (6 bases). Germline CDR1 is SGHAT and CDR2 is FQDESV (reference sequence). This CDR3 is 16 amino acids long. Trimming stripped 5 bases from V and 1 base from J, with 15 bases between. CDR3 in amino acids: CASSLVGAGSYNEQFF. CDR3 DNA: TGTGCCAGCAGCCTCGTCGGTGCGGGATCCTACAATGAGCAGTTCTTC.

A single count supports this clone. This sequence joins TRBV2 and TRBJ2-5; D gene ambiguous. V was cut by 5 bases and J by 1 base, with 11 bases left in between. The CDR3 covers 14 residues. Germline CDR1 is SNHLY and CDR2 is FYNNEI. The CDR3 bases are TGTGCCAGCAGTCGGCTCACTACCCAAGAGACCCAGTACTTC. Amino acids: CASSRLTTQETQYF.

The chain has TRBV15 and TRBJ2-7; 7 bases fit TRBD1. After removal of 4 bases from V and 4 bases from J, the junction contained 22 bases not matched to a gene. This CDR3 has 19 residues. The V gene's germline CDR1 is LNHNV and CDR2 YYDKDF (reference sequence). CDR3: CATSMFGFLSGTVPYEQYF. The DNA for the CDR3 is TGTGCCACCAGCATGTTCGGGTTTTTAAGTGGGACAGTGCCGTACGAGCAGTACTTC.

In regard to this clone: The germline gene is not matched at one end of the junction; a read error may be the cause. In the same sample, other DNA sequences code for this CDR3. V usage is TRBV7-7 and J usage is TRBJ2-5, with 9 bases identical to TRBD2. Per germline, CDR1 SSHAT and CDR2 FNYEAQ (reference sequence). This CDR3 region has 15 residues. CDR3 DNA: TGTGCTAGCAGCTCTCTAGCGGGATCCCAAGAGACCCAGTACTTC. Its translation is CASSSLAGSQETQYF. Filled out from reference TRBV7-7 and TRBJ2-5, the complete variable domain reads GAGVSQSPRYKVTKRGQDVTLRCDPISSHATLYWYQQALGQGPEFLTYFNYEAQPDKSGLPSDRFSAERPEGSISTLTIQRTEQRDSAMYRCASSSLAGSQETQYFGPGTRLLVL.